The present TCR beta chain was sequenced within a study of blood T cell repertoires in COVID-19. In the authors' workflow: Estimation of nucleated cell counts was performed using reference gene primer amplification. Assay: immunoSEQ multiplex PCR; the TCRdb copy retains only in-frame clones and omits some. The V and J calls and clone size are taken from that table; D and trimming were inferred from the DNA. The data show 200,000 to 250,000 clones, approximately 85% seen once. Followed longitudinally, the Seattle patients had been enrolled during active infection. J gave up 1 base and V 4 bases, and 13 bases lay outside the gene matches. Germline CDR1 and CDR2: SGHNT and YENEEA. The CDR3 is made up of 18 amino acids.

The sequence came from a woman aged 70-85 years with COVID-19, enrolled during active disease. The rearrangement joins TRBV11-3 to TRBJ1-1, with TRBD1 identical over 9 bases. Specimen: peripheral blood. CDR3 loop: CASSSGTGTSAQNTEAFF. DNA for the CDR3: TGTGCCAGCAGCTCAGGGACAGGGACAAGCGCCCAGAACACTGAAGCTTTCTTT.